The clone carrying this T cell receptor (beta chain) has only one observation. These data belong to a study of blood T cell repertoires in COVID-19. Study background: Collection of acute and convalescent COVID-19 samples took place in the United States, Italy and Spain. The analysed material was cDNA or gDNA that came from T cells, B-cell-depleted T cells, or PBMCs.

All recovered Cohort 3 donors got two negative PCRs, got clearance, or saw symptom resolution. TCRdb's copy holds only in-frame clones and misses some; the assay was immunoSEQ multiplex PCR. The sample has 350,000 or so clones, about 92% seen once. CDR1 is SEHNR, CDR2 FQNEAQ, per germline (reference sequence). The V gene lost 3 bases and the J gene lost 4 bases, with 12 bases spanning the gap. The CDR3 loop spans 15 amino acids. Input material: PBMCs or T cells enriched from blood (not recorded which). V usage is TRBV7-9 and J usage is TRBJ2-2, with unresolved D. This TCR was recovered from a woman aged 25 to 39 who had recovered from COVID-19. The CDR3 DNA sequence: TGTGCCAGCAGCTTCAGTTCAGGTATCACCGGGGAGCTGTTTTTT. It encodes CASSFSSGITGELFF.